A single sample is the source of the 28 T cell receptor beta chains below, sequenced in a study of graft-versus-host responses after intestinal transplantation (dated by TCRdb to the early 2020s). Their antigens are not known. The sample's time point, from its label and the paper: cells obtained before transplantation from donor or recipient. The library was made by the immunoSEQ multiplex PCR assay. What TCRdb holds here is the immuneACCESS table cut down to in-frame rearrangements. Part of the clones is not present; checked against another copy, under half of the missing clones reflect an unresolved V gene, and the others are unexplained. This sample comprises roughly 98,000 clones, approximately 92% of them detected only once. The ten largest clones capture about 1.1% of the sample. This material consisted of unstimulated CD8+ T cells sorted from spleen or lymph node cells, taken before transplant. Receptor source: a human donor who was the organ donor for an intestinal transplant.

The chain uses TRBV4-2 and TRBJ2-1; 11 nucleotides agree with TRBD2. V trimming: 8 bases; J trimming: 8 bases; junction bases outside the gene matches: 11. The CDR3 is made up of 15 amino acids. Looked up from germline, CDR1 is LGHNA and CDR2 is YNFKEQ. The DNA for the CDR3 is TGTGCCAGCGCTCCCGTAGCGGGAGGGCCCGATGAGCAGTTCTTC. Encoded protein: CASAPVAGGPDEQFF.

The rearrangement links TRBV19 to TRBJ1-2, with a tentative D call TRBD1 (5 bases). This CDR3 is built from 16 residues. The germline V gene encodes CDR1 LNHDA and CDR2 SQIVND (reference sequence). With 2 bases removed from V and 5 bases from J, the gap between germline ends came to 18 bases. The CDR3 coding sequence is TGTGCCAGTAGTATAAATCCGCGGCAGGGCAATTATGGCTACACCTTC. This encodes CASSINPRQGNYGYTF.

This chain links TRBV4-1 with TRBJ2-7, with 8 bases that match TRBD1. Germline CDR1 MGHRA, CDR2 YSYEKL. With V trimmed by 4 bases and J by 3 bases, 8 bases remained unmatched. This CDR3 spans 15 amino acids. CDR3 protein: CASSPDRTGNYEQYF. CDR3 bases: TGCGCCAGCAGCCCAGACCGGACAGGGAACTACGAGCAGTACTTC.

The rearrangement joins TRBV20-1 to TRBJ1-1, with TRBD1 as a possible D gene (5 bases). The CDR3 has 11 amino acids. Germline V gene sequence: CDR1 DFQATT, CDR2 SNEGSKA (reference sequence). Trimming took 5 bases from V and 3 from J, leaving 7 bases between them. The DNA of the CDR3 is TGCAGTGCTGAAGGGGACACTGAAGCTTTCTTT. This sequence encodes CSAEGDTEAFF.

J is TRBJ1-6 and V is TRBV9, with unresolved D. The V gene lost 2 bases and the J gene lost 5 bases, with 8 bases spanning the gap. The CDR3 length is 14 residues. CDR1 is SGDLS, CDR2 YYNGEE, per germline. The CDR3 DNA reads as TGTGCCAGCAGCGTCTGGCGGGATAATTCACCCCTCCACTTT. Translation gives CASSVWRDNSPLHF.

V gene TRBV5-6 combines with J gene TRBJ2-7, with 10 bases matching TRBD2. Germline values: CDR1 SGHDT, CDR2 YYEEEE. The J segment lost 5 bases and the V segment lost 4 bases, leaving 12 bases of the junction unmatched. The CDR3 covers 16 residues. The CDR3 is CASSGWGTSEFDEQYF. In DNA form, the CDR3 reads TGTGCCAGCAGCGGATGGGGGACTAGCGAATTTGACGAGCAGTACTTC.

This clone was detected only once. This chain's CDR3 is CASTDDRDGYTF. CDR3 sequence (DNA): TGTGCCAGCACCGATGACAGGGATGGCTACACCTTC. The gene calls are TRBV21-1 and TRBJ1-2; the D call of TRBD1 is as the table states it, not checked on the DNA. TRBV21-1 is flagged as a pseudogene. This CDR3 comprises 12 residues.

The V call is TRBV15, the J call TRBJ2-6, with TRBD2 identical over 7 bases. The CDR3 has 18 residues. CDR1 LNHNV and CDR2 YYDKDF come from the germline V gene (reference sequence). Losses at the gene ends were 3 bases for V and 0 bases for J; bases not matched to a gene: 8. The CDR3 loop is CATSRAEAGSSGANVLTF. For the CDR3, the DNA is TGTGCCACCAGCAGGGCAGAAGCGGGGTCCTCTGGGGCCAACGTCCTGACTTTC.

V usage is TRBV15 and J usage is TRBJ2-1; D remains unclear. Germline CDR1 is LNHNV and CDR2 is YYDKDF (reference sequence). CDR3 length equals 13 residues. With 0 bases removed from V and 4 bases from J, the gap between germline ends came to 4 bases. The CDR3 protein is CATSRDRYNEQFF. In DNA form, the CDR3 reads TGTGCCACCAGCAGAGATCGTTACAATGAGCAGTTCTTC.

The rearrangement joins TRBV5-1 to TRBJ2-7; D is perhaps TRBD2 (5 bases). V was pared by 0 bases and J by 2 bases, with 24 bases between. This CDR3 comprises 19 residues. Germline CDR1 reads SGHRS; CDR2 reads YFSETQ. As DNA, the CDR3 is TGCGCCAGCAGCTTGGCAGGTCACCGAGGGCACGTAGGGACCTACGAGCAGTACTTC. Translation: CASSLAGHRGHVGTYEQYF.

This chain uses TRBV6-5 with TRBJ1-4, with a tentative D call TRBD1 (6 bases). In germline, CDR1 is MNHEY, CDR2 SVGAGI. The CDR3 sequence is 13 residues long. V was pared by 4 bases and J by 7 bases, with 10 bases between. The CDR3 coding sequence is TGTGCCAGCAGTTTCCTAGGGGGTGAAAAACTGTTTTTT. Its protein product is CASSFLGGEKLFF.

The genes are TRBV13 and TRBJ2-7; D not certain. Germline CDR1 is PRHDT and CDR2 is FYEKMQ (reference sequence). The CDR3 covers 15 residues. V was pared by 5 bases and J by 3 bases, with 17 bases between. The CDR3 loop reads CASSQKTSGHYEQYF. CDR3 nucleotide sequence: TGTGCCAGCAGCCAAAAGACAAGTGGGCACTACGAGCAGTACTTC. The whole variable domain, remainder taken from reference TRBV13 and TRBJ2-7, is AAGVIQSPRHLIKEKRETATLKCYPIPRHDTVYWYQQGPGQDPQFLISFYEKMQSDKGSIPDRFSAQQFSDYHSELNMSSLELGDSALYFCASSQKTSGHYEQYFGPGTRLTVT.

V is TRBV27 and J is TRBJ2-3; TRBD2 matches 11 bases. This CDR3 is built from 19 residues. Unmatched junction bases numbered 16, after V lost 6 bases and J lost 2 bases. Germline CDR1 is MNHEY and CDR2 is SMNVEV (reference sequence). CDR3 residues: CASRRSPGLAELITDTQYF. The DNA of the CDR3 is TGTGCCAGCAGACGATCCCCGGGACTAGCGGAGCTAATCACAGATACGCAGTATTTT.

In regard to this clone: Other DNA sequences in the same sample also yield this CDR3. The gene calls are TRBV27 and TRBJ1-1; D gene unclear. V shed 3 bases and J shed 1 base, with 6 bases lying between them. CDR1 is MNHEY and CDR2 is SMNVEV in the germline V gene (reference sequence). The CDR3 totals 13 residues. The CDR3 nucleotides read TGTGCCAGCAGTTTTTCAGGGAACACTGAAGCTTTCTTT. Translated, it gives CASSFSGNTEAFF.

The chain combines TRBV27 with TRBJ2-1; a possible D gene is TRBD2 (6 bases). Germline CDR1 reads MNHEY; CDR2 reads SMNVEV (reference sequence). This CDR3 spans 16 amino acids. V was shortened by 4 bases and J by 0 bases, with 13 bases between the two germline ends. The CDR3 DNA reads as TGTGCCAGCAGTTACCAAGCGGGCCCCTCCTACAATGAGCAGTTCTTC. Amino acid sequence: CASSYQAGPSYNEQFF.

This clone showed up just once. The chain uses TRBV19 and TRBJ1-4; D ambiguous. The V gene lost 7 bases and the J gene lost 6 bases, with 15 bases spanning the gap. Looked up from germline, CDR1 is LNHDA and CDR2 is SQIVND (reference sequence). The length of the CDR3 is 14 residues. CDR3 DNA sequence: TGTGCCAGTACCTACGGGTGGGGAGATGAAAAACTGTTTTTT. Encoded protein: CASTYGWGDEKLFF.

The genes are TRBV14 and TRBJ2-4; D not certain. Germline CDR1 is SGHDN and CDR2 is FVKESK. The CDR3 spans 16 residues. V was shortened by 2 bases and J by 2 bases, with 13 bases between the two germline ends. This chain's CDR3 is CASSQMSAASKNIQYF. CDR3 bases: TGTGCCAGCAGCCAAATGTCGGCGGCATCCAAAAACATTCAGTACTTC.

The chain joins TRBV13 to TRBJ2-1, with D possibly matching TRBD2 (6 bases). Germline CDR1 PRHDT, CDR2 FYEKMQ (reference sequence). The V gene lost 3 bases and the J gene lost 10 bases, with 7 bases spanning the gap. This CDR3 is 11 amino acids long. This CDR3 reads CASSFAGEQFF. Written as DNA, the CDR3 is TGTGCCAGCAGCTTCGCGGGAGAGCAGTTCTTC.

This chain connects TRBV6-1 to TRBJ1-5; possibly TRBD1 for D (6 bases). The CDR3 loop spans 13 amino acids. Trimming cost V 5 bases and J 5 bases, with 10 bases left between them. Germline V CDR1 and CDR2: MNHNS, SASEGT. The CDR3 nucleotides are TGTGCCAGCAGTTTAAACAGGGATCAGCCCCAGCATTTT. It is translated as CASSLNRDQPQHF.

The rearrangement uses TRBV4-3 and TRBJ2-7, with TRBD1 matching 11 bases. This CDR3 comprises 13 residues. The V segment lost 6 bases and the J segment 5 bases; nucleotides outside the gene matches: 3. Germline V gene data show CDR1 as LGHNA and CDR2 as YSLEER. The CDR3 protein is CASSSGQGDEQYF. The CDR3 nucleotides are TGCGCCAGCAGTTCGGGACAGGGGGACGAGCAGTACTTC.

The chain joins TRBV21-1 to TRBJ2-7; the D call in the table, TRBD1, was not verified against the DNA. TRBV21-1 is classified as a pseudogene. The CDR3 runs to 16 residues. CDR3 DNA sequence: TGTGCCAGCAGCGCCGTGACAGGGGCGGAGGAGGGCGAGCAGTACTTC. Protein: CASSAVTGAEEGEQYF.

The chain combines TRBV5-1 with TRBJ2-2; 9 bases agree with TRBD1. Germline V gene lookup returns CDR1 SGHRS and CDR2 YFSETQ. V trimming: 6 bases; J trimming: 4 bases; junction bases outside the gene matches: 10. The CDR3 is 16 residues long. The CDR3 nucleotides read TGCGCCAGCAACCCTGGGACAGGGATAGGCACCGGGGAGCTGTTTTTT. It encodes CASNPGTGIGTGELFF.

The chain has TRBV10-3 and TRBJ1-2; maybe TRBD1 (6 bases). CDR1 is ENHRY, CDR2 SYGVKD, per germline. The ends were cut back, 6 bases at V and 0 bases at J, with 14 bases in the middle. This CDR3 is 15 amino acids long. In DNA form, the CDR3 reads TGTGCCATCAGGGCGACGGGGGGGCCTAACTATGGCTACACCTTC. It yields the protein CAIRATGGPNYGYTF.

The chain uses TRBV19 and TRBJ2-7; tentative D call: TRBD1 (7 bases). This CDR3 contains 14 residues. The V end lost 4 bases, the J end lost 4 bases, and 14 bases lay between the germline ends. The germline V gene encodes CDR1 LNHDA and CDR2 SQIVND (reference sequence). In DNA form, the CDR3 reads TGTGCCAGTAGTAGCGCAGGGGGGCAGTACGAGCAGTACTTC. It encodes CASSSAGGQYEQYF.

The J gene is TRBJ2-7, the V gene TRBV29-1; the D gene is possibly TRBD2 (6 bases). The length of the CDR3 is 12 residues. CDR1 and CDR2 from the germline V gene are SQVTM and ANQGSEA. V shed 7 bases and J shed 3 bases, with 13 bases lying between them. The CDR3 nucleotides are TGCAGCGGGAGGGACGGAGACTACGAGCAGTACTTC. Protein: CSGRDGDYEQYF.

The chain uses TRBV5-4 and TRBJ2-7; the D is unclear. This CDR3 comprises 13 residues. V lost 3 bases to trimming and J lost 2 bases, with 9 bases between them. Germline CDR1 and CDR2: SGHNT and YYREEE (reference sequence). The CDR3 loop reads CASSYYRTYEQYF. CDR3 nucleotide sequence: TGTGCCAGCAGCTATTACAGAACCTACGAGCAGTACTTC.

The genes are TRBV28 and TRBJ2-1, with 7 bases aligning to TRBD1. Losses at the gene ends were 3 bases for V and 8 bases for J; bases not matched to a gene: 13. This CDR3 is built from 16 residues. The germline V gene has CDR1 MDHEN and CDR2 SYDVKM. Written as DNA, the CDR3 is TGTGCCAGCAGTTTTTTAATGCAGGGGGAATCGGATGAGCAGTTCTTC. Its protein product is CASSFLMQGESDEQFF.

This rearrangement joins TRBV10-3 to TRBJ2-7; 10 nucleotides agree with TRBD1. Germline CDR1 ENHRY, CDR2 SYGVKD. Trimming took 6 bases from V and 4 from J; bases not matched to a gene: 12. The CDR3 extends over 16 amino acids. This chain's CDR3 is CAIRPLIGTGVYEQYF. The CDR3 nucleotides are TGTGCCATCAGGCCCCTGATCGGGACAGGGGTTTACGAGCAGTACTTC.